The 10 T cell receptor beta chains below all came from one sample that was sequenced in a study of shared clonotypes between healthy human individuals. Using immunoSEQ multiplex PCR, the repertoire was profiled, and TCRdb retains in-frame clones only, with some absent. The repertoire holds 2 million to 3 million clones, with over 85% as singletons. The material sequenced was naive CD4+ T cells from PBMCs. Indicated subset: CD45RA+ positively selected. Receptors originate from a man aged 18 to 35 in good health. Some clones in this sample may be carry-over from other donors' samples.

The chain employs TRBV5-1 and TRBJ1-4; 8 nucleotides line up with TRBD1. V lost 1 base to trimming and J lost 3 bases; unmatched junction nucleotides: 11. The CDR3 runs to 18 residues. Germline CDR1 reads SGHRS; CDR2 reads YFSETQ. The CDR3, as DNA: TGCGCCAGCAGCTTGTACGTCGGCGGACAGGGATCTAATGAAAAACTGTTTTTT. It codes for CASSLYVGGQGSNEKLFF.

The chain uses TRBV5-1 and TRBJ2-5, with D maybe TRBD2 (6 bases). The CDR3 is made up of 16 amino acids. V lost 4 bases and J lost 3, with 19 bases in between. In germline, CDR1 is SGHRS, CDR2 YFSETQ. CDR3 nucleotide sequence: TGCGCCAGCAGCCTCCTCCCAGGAGGGTTGGAAGAGACCCAGTACTTC. Its translation: CASSLLPGGLEETQYF.

This clone showed up just once. The chain couples TRBV29-1 to TRBJ2-3; D call uncertain. V was pared by 6 bases and J by 6 bases, with 19 bases between. Germline CDR1 is SQVTM and CDR2 is ANQGSEA. The CDR3 contains 14 residues. CDR3 nucleotide sequence: TGCAGCGTCCGGTTAGGTACGTCTCGGGATACGCAGTATTTT. Translating gives CSVRLGTSRDTQYF.

This chain uses TRBV29-1 with TRBJ2-5; D is possibly TRBD1 (5 bases). Germline-derived CDR1 and CDR2 are SQVTM and ANQGSEA. The CDR3 runs 12 residues. The V and J ends lost 3 bases and 2 bases respectively, with 7 bases between them. The chain's CDR3 is CSVERTQETQYF. CDR3 in DNA: TGCAGCGTTGAGAGGACACAAGAGACCCAGTACTTC.

The V gene is TRBV7-9, the J gene TRBJ2-7; D unresolved. The V gene lost 0 bases and the J gene lost 5 bases, with 14 bases spanning the gap. CDR1 is SEHNR, CDR2 FQNEAQ, per germline (reference sequence). This CDR3 has 15 residues. The CDR3 loop is CASSLALQLVDEQYF. DNA for the CDR3: TGTGCCAGCAGCTTAGCGCTCCAGCTAGTCGACGAGCAGTACTTC. The whole variable domain, remainder taken from reference TRBV7-9 and TRBJ2-7, is DTGVSQNPRHKITKRGQNVTFRCDPISEHNRLYWYRQTLGQGPEFLTYFQNEAQLEKSRLLSDRFSAERPKGSFSTLEIQRTEQGDSAMYLCASSLALQLVDEQYFGPGTRLTVT.

The rearrangement joins TRBV7-9 to TRBJ2-2; the match to TRBD2 covers 11 bases. In germline, CDR1 is SEHNR, CDR2 FQNEAQ (reference sequence). CDR3 length: 17 amino acids. Unmatched junction bases numbered 7, after V lost 5 bases and J lost 2 bases. CDR3 coding DNA: TGTGCCAGCAGCCCCAGACTAGCGGGAAGTAACACCGGGGAGCTGTTTTTT. It codes for CASSPRLAGSNTGELFF.

This clone has more than one count but fewer than ten. The gene calls are TRBV30 and TRBJ2-7; perhaps TRBD1 as D (5 bases). This CDR3 is 12 amino acids long. Per the germline V gene, CDR1 is GTSNPN and CDR2 is SVGIG (reference sequence). Trimming removed 5 bases from V and 6 bases from J, with 14 bases in between. The CDR3 region has the DNA TGTGCCTGGTCGGTCCAACAGGTCGAGCAGTACTTC. Its translation is CAWSVQQVEQYF. The full variable domain, in which reference TRBV30 and TRBJ2-7 provide the parts outside the CDR3, is SQTIHQWPATLVQPVGSPLSLECTVEGTSNPNLYWYRQAAGRGLQLLFYSVGIGQISSEVPQNLSASRPQDRQFILSSKKLLLSDSGFYLCAWSVQQVEQYFGPGTRLTVT.

The chain links TRBV7-2 to TRBJ2-1, with 10 positions matching TRBD2. The CDR3 consists of 17 residues. V gave up 5 bases and J gave up 7 bases; unmatched junction bases: 14. The V gene's germline CDR1 is SGHTA and CDR2 FQGNSA. CDR3 in DNA: TGTGCCAGCAGCCAACTGCCAGCGGGAGGGCCTATGAATGAGCAGTTCTTC. This sequence encodes CASSQLPAGGPMNEQFF. Full variable domain (missing parts from reference TRBV7-2 and TRBJ2-1): GAGVSQSPSNKVTEKGKDVELRCDPISGHTALYWYRQSLGQGLEFLIYFQGNSAPDKSGLPSDRFSAERTGGSVSTLTIQRTQQEDSAVYLCASSQLPAGGPMNEQFFGPGTRLTVL.

The chain has TRBV19 and TRBJ1-4; D is uncertain. Trimming removed 6 bases from V and 0 bases from J, with 17 bases in between. The CDR3 consists of 17 residues. CDR1 is LNHDA and CDR2 is SQIVND in the germline V gene (reference sequence). CDR3 nucleotides: TGTGCCAGTAGCTACCGACCCCAGCGGGCAACTAATGAAAAACTGTTTTTT. It yields the protein CASSYRPQRATNEKLFF.

V is TRBV27 and J is TRBJ2-6, with 14 nucleotides matching TRBD2. V was pared by 2 bases and J by 0 bases, with 6 bases of the junction left unmatched. The CDR3 totals 20 residues. Germline V gene sequence: CDR1 MNHEY, CDR2 SMNVEV (reference sequence). As DNA, the CDR3 is TGTGCCAGCAGTTTAGAAGGACTAGCGGGAGGTTCCTCTGGGGCCAACGTCCTGACTTTC. Its protein product is CASSLEGLAGGSSGANVLTF.